This T cell receptor beta chain was sequenced during a study of CD4+ T cells in melanoma. Germline loops: CDR1 SGHRS, CDR2 YFSETQ. This CDR3 contains 15 residues. Trimming took 4 bases from V and 7 from J; bases not matched to a gene: 13. As regards this clone: Its target is unknown.

Clones were read by immunoSEQ multiplex PCR, and TCRdb kept only the in-frame ones, dropping some. This table holds 17,000 or so clones, roughly 80% found once. The study, taken as a whole, reports: A reported correlation linked neoantigen-specific CD4+ T cells to CD8+, macrophage and B cell function. In melanoma, neoantigen-specific CD4+ T cells reportedly differed in differentiation state.

The source material was cells from a culture (not recorded whether cultured in vitro). The clonotype comes from a human donor with melanoma. The chain uses TRBV5-1 and TRBJ2-7; 8 bases are a match to TRBD2. CDR3: CASSKISGGVDEQYF. The CDR3 nucleotides read TGCGCCAGCAGCAAGATCAGCGGGGGAGTTGATGAGCAGTACTTC.